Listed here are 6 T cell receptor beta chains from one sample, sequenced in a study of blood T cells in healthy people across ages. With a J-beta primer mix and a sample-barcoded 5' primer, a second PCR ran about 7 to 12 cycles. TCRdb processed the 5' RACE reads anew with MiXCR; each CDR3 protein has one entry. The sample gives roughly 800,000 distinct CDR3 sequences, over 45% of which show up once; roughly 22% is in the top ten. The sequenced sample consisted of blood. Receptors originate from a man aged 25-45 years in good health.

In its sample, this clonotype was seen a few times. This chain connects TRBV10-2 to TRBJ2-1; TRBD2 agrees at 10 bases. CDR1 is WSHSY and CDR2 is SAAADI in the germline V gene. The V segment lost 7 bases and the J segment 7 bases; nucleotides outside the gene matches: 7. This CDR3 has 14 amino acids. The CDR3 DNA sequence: TGCGCCAGCAAGCTAGCGGGAGAGGGAAATGAGCAGTTCTTC. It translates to CASKLAGEGNEQFF.

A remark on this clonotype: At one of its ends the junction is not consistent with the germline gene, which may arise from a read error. In DNA form, the CDR3 reads TGTGCCAGCAGCCCCGGGCGAGGGGCCGGAGATATGCAGTATTTT. This translates into CASSPGRGAGDMQYF. The chain couples TRBV12-3 or TRBV12-4 to TRBJ2-3; either TRBD1 or TRBD2 may supply D (5 bases each). This CDR3 has 15 residues.

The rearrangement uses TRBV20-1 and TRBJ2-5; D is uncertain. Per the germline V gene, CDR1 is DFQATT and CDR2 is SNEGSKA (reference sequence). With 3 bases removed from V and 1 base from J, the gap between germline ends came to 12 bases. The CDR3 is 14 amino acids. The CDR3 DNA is TGCAGTGCTAGCGGCAACAACTTCCAAGAGACCCAGTACTTC. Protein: CSASGNNFQETQYF.

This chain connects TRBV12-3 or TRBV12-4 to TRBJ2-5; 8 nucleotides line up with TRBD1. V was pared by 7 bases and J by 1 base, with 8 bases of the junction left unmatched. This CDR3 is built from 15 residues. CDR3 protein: CASTPGQGGQETQYF. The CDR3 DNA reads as TGTGCCAGCACCCCCGGACAGGGAGGCCAAGAGACCCAGTACTTC.

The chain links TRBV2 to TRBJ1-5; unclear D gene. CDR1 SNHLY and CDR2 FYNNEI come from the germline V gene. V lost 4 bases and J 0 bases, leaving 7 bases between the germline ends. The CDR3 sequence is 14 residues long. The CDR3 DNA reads TGTGCCAGCAGTGTGGAGTATAGCAATCAGCCCCAGCATTTT. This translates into CASSVEYSNQPQHF.

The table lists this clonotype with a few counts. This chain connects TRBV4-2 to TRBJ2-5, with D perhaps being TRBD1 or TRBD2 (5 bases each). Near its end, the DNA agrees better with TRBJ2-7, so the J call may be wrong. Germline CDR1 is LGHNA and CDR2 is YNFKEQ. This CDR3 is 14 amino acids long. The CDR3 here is CASSQSAWDLEQYF. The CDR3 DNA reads TGTGCCAGCAGCCAGTCAGCCTGGGACCTCGAGCAGTACTTC.